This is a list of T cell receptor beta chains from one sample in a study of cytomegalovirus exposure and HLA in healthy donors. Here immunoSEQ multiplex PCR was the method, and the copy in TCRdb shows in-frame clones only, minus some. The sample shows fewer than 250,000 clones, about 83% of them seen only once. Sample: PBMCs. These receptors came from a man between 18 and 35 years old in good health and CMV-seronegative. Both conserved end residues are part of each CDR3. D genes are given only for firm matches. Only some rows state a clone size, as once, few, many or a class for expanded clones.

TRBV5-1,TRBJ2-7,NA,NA,TGCGCCAGCAGCTCTCGGACACCTCCTTACGAGCAGTACTTC,CASSSRTPPYEQYF
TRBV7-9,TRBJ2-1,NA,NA,TGTGCCAGCAGCTTATTAGGGAGGAGAACCTACAATGAGCAGTTCTTC,CASSLLGRRTYNEQFF
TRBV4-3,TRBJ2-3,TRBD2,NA,TGCGCCAGCAGCCGCGGGGGTACAGATACGCAGTATTTT,CASSRGGTDTQYF
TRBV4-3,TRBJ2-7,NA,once,TGCGCCAGCAGCCAAGGTAGAGGGGGACAAGGCCCGACGTACTTC,CASSQGRGGQGPTYF
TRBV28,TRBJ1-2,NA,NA,TGTGCCAGCAGTTCGTCCCTGCTAGGAGACTATGGCTACACCTTC,CASSSSLLGDYGYTF
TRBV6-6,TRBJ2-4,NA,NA,TGTGCCAGCAGCCCGGGCGGGACCCTAGCCAAAAACATTCAGTACTTC,CASSPGGTLAKNIQYF
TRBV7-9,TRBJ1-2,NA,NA,TGTGCCAGCACCTTGCAGGGGCCAGCTAACTATGGCTACACCTTC,CASTLQGPANYGYTF
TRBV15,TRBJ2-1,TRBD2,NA,TGTGCCACCAGCAGCCTACTAGCGGGGGGCAATGAGCAGTTCTTC,CATSSLLAGGNEQFF
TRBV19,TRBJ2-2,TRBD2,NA,TGTGCCAGTAGAGGAGGGACTAGCGGGAACACCGGGGAGCTGTTTTTT,CASRGGTSGNTGELFF
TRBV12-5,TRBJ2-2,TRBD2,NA,TGTGCTAGTGGGCAGGAGTTGGGACTAGCGGGAGGCTCGAACACCGGGGAGCTGTTTTTT,CASGQELGLAGGSNTGELFF
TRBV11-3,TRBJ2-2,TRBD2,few,TGTGCCAGCAGCTTAAGCGGGATCACCGGGGAGCTGTTTTTT,CASSLSGITGELFF
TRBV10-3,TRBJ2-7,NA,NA,TGTGCCACCACAACGATCAGCTCCTACGAGCAGTACTTC,CATTTISSYEQYF
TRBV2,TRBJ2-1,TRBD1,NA,TGTGCCAGCAGTGAAGCGGACAGGGTTCCCTACAATGAGCAGTTCTTC,CASSEADRVPYNEQFF
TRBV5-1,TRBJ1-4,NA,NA,TGCGCCAGCAGTTTGGGGCAGAAGAATGAAAAACTGTTTTTT,CASSLGQKNEKLFF
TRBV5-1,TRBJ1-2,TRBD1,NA,TGCGCCAGCAGCTTGGAGTCCAGGGGGCCTTTTGGCTACACCTTC,CASSLESRGPFGYTF
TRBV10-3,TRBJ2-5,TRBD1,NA,TGTGCCACCTCAGGACAGGGGGAGACCCAGTACTTC,CATSGQGETQYF
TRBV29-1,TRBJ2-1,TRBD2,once,TGCAGCGTCCCTAGGGGACTAGCGGGGTCCGAGTCCTACAATGAGCAGTTCTTC,CSVPRGLAGSESYNEQFF
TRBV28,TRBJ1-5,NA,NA,TGTGCCAGCAGTTCAGGGGACCTCTCTAACCAGCATTTT,CASSSGDLSNQHF
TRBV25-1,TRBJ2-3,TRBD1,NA,TGTGCCAGCAGTAAGGGACAGGGCACAGATACGCAGTATTTT,CASSKGQGTDTQYF
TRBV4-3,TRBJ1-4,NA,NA,TGCGCCAGCAGCTCCGGAGTATCTAATGAAAAACTGTTTTTT,CASSSGVSNEKLFF
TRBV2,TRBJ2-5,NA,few,TGTGCCAGCAGTGTTAGGACGACGGGCGGGGACCAGTACTTC,CASSVRTTGGDQYF
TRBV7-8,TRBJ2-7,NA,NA,TGTGCCAGCAGCTTATCCGCGACTGGTTACGAGCAGTACTTC,CASSLSATGYEQYF
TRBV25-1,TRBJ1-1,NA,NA,TGTGCCAGCTGCGACAGGAGGAACACTGAAGCTTTCTTT,CASCDRRNTEAFF
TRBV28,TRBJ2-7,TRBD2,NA,TGTGCCAGCAGTTTGGGCGGGAGTGTCGCCTACGAGCAGTACTTC,CASSLGGSVAYEQYF
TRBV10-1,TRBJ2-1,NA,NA,TGCGCCAGCAGTGAGATCGGGAGTCCCAATGAGCAGTTCTTC,CASSEIGSPNEQFF
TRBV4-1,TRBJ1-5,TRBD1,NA,TGCGCCAGCAGCCAAACAGGGGGAACTAGCAATCAGCCCCAGCATTTT,CASSQTGGTSNQPQHF
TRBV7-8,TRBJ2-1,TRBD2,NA,TGTGCCAGCAGCTTCCCGGGACTAGCGGACAATGAGCAGTTCTTC,CASSFPGLADNEQFF
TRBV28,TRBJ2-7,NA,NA,TGTGCCAGCAGCCAGGACAACTACTACGAGCAGTACTTC,CASSQDNYYEQYF
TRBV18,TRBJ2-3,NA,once,TGTGCCAGCTCACCAGGGAGGATCACAGATACGCAGTATTTT,CASSPGRITDTQYF
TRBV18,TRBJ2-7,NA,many,TGTGCCAGCTCACCCACTACGATGTACGAGCAGTACTTC,CASSPTTMYEQYF
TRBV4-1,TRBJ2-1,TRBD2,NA,TGCGCCAGCAGCCAAGCGGGAGGGAGAGGTAATGAGCAGTTCTTC,CASSQAGGRGNEQFF
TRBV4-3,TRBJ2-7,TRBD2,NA,TGCGCCAGCAGCCAAGGCCCAGCGGGGGGCTACGAGCAGTACTTC,CASSQGPAGGYEQYF
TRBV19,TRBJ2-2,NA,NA,TGTGCCAGTAGTACTCAGGGGTACGGGGAGCTGTTTTTT,CASSTQGYGELFF
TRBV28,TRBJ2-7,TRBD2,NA,TGTGCCAGCAGTTCCCCGGGACTAGCGGGGGACTTC,CASSSPGLAGDF
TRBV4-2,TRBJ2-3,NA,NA,TGTGCCAGCAGCCAAGCCGCAGGGGCGACCACAGATACGCAGTATTTT,CASSQAAGATTDTQYF
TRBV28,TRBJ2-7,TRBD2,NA,TGTGCCAGCAGTTCCACTGGACTAGTTGCCTACGAGCAGTACTTC,CASSSTGLVAYEQYF
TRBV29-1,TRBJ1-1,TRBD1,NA,TGCAGCGGACGGACAGGGGGAGTTACTGAAGCTTTCTTT,CSGRTGGVTEAFF
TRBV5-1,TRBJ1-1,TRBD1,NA,TGCGCCAGCAGCTTGGGCAGGGGGATCACTGAAGCTTTCTTT,CASSLGRGITEAFF
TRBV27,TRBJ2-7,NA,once,TGTGCCAGCAGTTTAGTCGGGACTCAGTACGAGCAGTACTTC,CASSLVGTQYEQYF
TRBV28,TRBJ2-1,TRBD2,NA,TGTGCCAGCAGACCCCCTCCGGGACTAGGAAATGATGAGCAGTTCTTC,CASRPPPGLGNDEQFF
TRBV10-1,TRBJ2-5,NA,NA,TGCGCCAGCAGTGACCCAGGGAAGACCCAGTACTTC,CASSDPGKTQYF
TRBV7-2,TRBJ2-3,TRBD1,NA,TGTGCCAGCAGTCCGGACAGGGGGCAAGCGCAGTATTTT,CASSPDRGQAQYF
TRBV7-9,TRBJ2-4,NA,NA,TGTGCCAGCAGCTTCGGGGGTGAAGGCATTCAGTACTTC,CASSFGGEGIQYF
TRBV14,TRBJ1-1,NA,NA,TGTGCCAGCAGCCAAGGATTCTTCCAGGGAACGGCTTTCTTT,CASSQGFFQGTAFF
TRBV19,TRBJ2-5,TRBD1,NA,TGTGCCAGTACCCAGACAGGGGATTTGGAGACCCAGTACTTC,CASTQTGDLETQYF
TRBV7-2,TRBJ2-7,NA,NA,TGTGCCAGCAGCTTAGAGGAGTTTCTCGAGCAGTACTTC,CASSLEEFLEQYF
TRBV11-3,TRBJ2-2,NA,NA,TGTGCCAGCAGCTCGGACAGTGCCACCGGGGAGCTGTTTTTT,CASSSDSATGELFF
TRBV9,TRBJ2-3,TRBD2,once,TGTGCCAGCAGCTATGGCCCCGGACTAGCGGGAGGCACAGATACGCAGTATTTT,CASSYGPGLAGGTDTQYF
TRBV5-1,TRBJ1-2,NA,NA,TGCGCCAGCAGCTTGTACGGGGAAGGCGTGGATGGCTACACCTTC,CASSLYGEGVDGYTF
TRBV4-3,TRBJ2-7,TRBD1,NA,TGCGCCAGCAGCCAAGAGGGGACAGGGACCCACGAGCAGTACTTC,CASSQEGTGTHEQYF
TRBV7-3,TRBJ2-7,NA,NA,TGTGCCAGCAGCCAGAGCGTAGCCTACGAGCAGTACTTC,CASSQSVAYEQYF
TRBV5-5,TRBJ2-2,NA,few,TGTGCCAGCAGCTTGGGGCAGACCGGGGAGCTGTTTTTT,CASSLGQTGELFF
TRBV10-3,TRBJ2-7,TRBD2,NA,TGTGCCATCAAGGGCGGGGGGTCGAACTACGAGCAGTACTTC,CAIKGGGSNYEQYF
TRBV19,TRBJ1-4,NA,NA,TGTGCCAGTAGTAGGGGCTTGGGGACTAATGAAAAACTGTTTTTT,CASSRGLGTNEKLFF
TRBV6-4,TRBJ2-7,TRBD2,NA,TGTGCCAGCAGTGGGGGACTAGTTTGGGAGGGAGAGCAGTACTTC,CASSGGLVWEGEQYF